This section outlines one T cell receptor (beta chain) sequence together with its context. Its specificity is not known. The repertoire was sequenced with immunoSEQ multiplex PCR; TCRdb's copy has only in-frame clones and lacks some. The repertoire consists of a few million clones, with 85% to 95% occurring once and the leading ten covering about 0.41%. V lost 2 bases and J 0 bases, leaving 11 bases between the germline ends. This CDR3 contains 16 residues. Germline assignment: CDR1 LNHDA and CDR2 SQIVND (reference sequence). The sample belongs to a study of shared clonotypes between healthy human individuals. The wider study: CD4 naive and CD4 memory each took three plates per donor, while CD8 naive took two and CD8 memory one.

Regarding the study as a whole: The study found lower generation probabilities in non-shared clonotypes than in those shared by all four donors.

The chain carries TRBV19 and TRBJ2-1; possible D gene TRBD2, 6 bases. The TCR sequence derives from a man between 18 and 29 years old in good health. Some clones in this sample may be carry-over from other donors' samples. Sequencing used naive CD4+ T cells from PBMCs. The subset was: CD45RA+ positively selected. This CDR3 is CASSIIPAGSYNEQFF. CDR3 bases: TGTGCCAGTAGTATAATTCCAGCGGGCTCCTACAATGAGCAGTTCTTC.